Reported below is one T cell receptor beta chain. This sample was taken from a study of shared clonotypes between healthy human individuals. An approximately 210 ng quantity of DNA, 29,000 or so T cell genomes, went into the sorted-subset replicate PCRs. Using immunoSEQ multiplex PCR, the repertoire was profiled, and TCRdb retains in-frame clones only, with some absent. The sample yields 2.5 million or so clones, approximately 90% seen once. This CDR3 is built from 14 residues. Germline loops: CDR1 LNHDA, CDR2 SQIVND (reference sequence). Trimming pared 3 bases from V and 5 bases from J, leaving 11 bases between.

The sequence derives from a man between 18 and 35 years old in good health. The material sequenced was naive CD4+ T cells sorted from blood. The subset: CD45RA+ positively selected. The rearrangement uses TRBV19 and TRBJ1-5; tentative D call: TRBD1 (5 bases). CDR3 loop: CASSIGDRHQPQHF. The DNA for the CDR3 is TGTGCCAGTAGTATCGGAGACAGACATCAGCCCCAGCATTTT.